The rows below give T cell receptor beta chains drawn from one sample of a study of blood T cells in healthy people across ages. TCRdb reprocessed the 5' RACE reads via MiXCR and lists one record per CDR3 protein. The table has over a million distinct CDR3 sequences, approximately 43% seen once. Sequencing used blood. The origin of the receptors is a woman in her late teens or twenties in good health. The CDR3 runs from the conserved cysteine through the conserved F or W. D genes are given only for firm matches. Clone size appears in some rows only: once, few, many, or a class for an expanded clone.

V: TRBV11-2; size: -; D: -; J: TRBJ2-3; CDR3: CASSLDLADTQYF; DNA: TGTGCCAGCAGCTTAGATCTAGCAGATACGCAGTATTTT
V: TRBV27; size: -; D: TRBD2; J: TRBJ2-5; CDR3: CASSPHSGADYNEQYF; DNA: TGTGCCAGCAGCCCACATAGCGGGGCCGACTACAATGAGCAGTACTTC
V: TRBV29-1; size: -; D: TRBD1; J: TRBJ1-4; CDR3: CGVSGGQGEGNKEKLFF; DNA: TGCGGCGTCTCCGGTGGACAGGGGGAGGGGAATAAGGAAAAACTGTTTTTT
V: TRBV27; size: few; D: TRBD2; J: TRBJ2-7; CDR3: CASSKGGFEQYF; DNA: TGTGCCAGCAGCAAGGGAGGGTTCGAGCAGTACTTC
V: TRBV6-5; size: -; D: -; J: TRBJ2-7; CDR3: CASSPEPGRYEQYF; DNA: TGTGCCAGCAGCCCAGAGCCGGGGCGGTACGAGCAGTACTTC
V: TRBV4-3; size: few; D: -; J: TRBJ1-2; CDR3: CASSQDGAREDGYTF; DNA: TGCGCCAGCAGCCAAGATGGGGCCAGGGAGGATGGCTACACCTTC
V: TRBV6-2/TRBV6-3; size: few; D: -; J: TRBJ1-1; CDR3: CASSYHRLNTEAFF; DNA: TGTGCCAGCAGTTACCACAGGCTGAACACTGAAGCTTTCTTT
V: TRBV12-3/TRBV12-4; size: few; D: -; J: TRBJ2-1; CDR3: CASSFGSRDSYNEQFF; DNA: TGTGCCAGCAGTTTTGGGAGCCGGGACTCCTACAATGAGCAGTTCTTC
V: TRBV12-3/TRBV12-4; size: -; D: -; J: TRBJ1-6; CDR3: CASSLRFNSPPHF; DNA: TGTGCCAGCAGTTTAAGGTTTAATTCACCCCCCCACTTT
V: TRBV20-1; size: few; D: -; J: TRBJ2-2; CDR3: CSARDPTGELFF; DNA: TGCAGTGCTAGAGATCCCACCGGGGAGCTGTTTTTT
V: TRBV12-3/TRBV12-4; size: few; D: TRBD1; J: TRBJ2-4; CDR3: CASSLGQGVHIQYF; DNA: TGTGCCAGCAGTCTAGGACAGGGTGTACACATTCAGTACTTC
V: TRBV7-9; size: -; D: TRBD1; J: TRBJ2-7; CDR3: CASSLDRGKPYEQYF; DNA: TGTGCCAGCAGCTTAGACAGGGGAAAACCCTACGAGCAGTACTTC
V: TRBV27; size: few; D: -; J: TRBJ2-7; CDR3: CASSLGVHYEQYF; DNA: TGTGCCAGCAGCTTGGGGGTTCACTACGAGCAGTACTTC
V: TRBV27; size: -; D: -; J: TRBJ2-7; CDR3: CASSLSVGRSPYEQYF; DNA: TGTGCCAGCAGTTTATCGGTAGGCAGGTCACCCTACGAGCAGTACTTC
V: TRBV4-2; size: -; D: -; J: TRBJ1-2; CDR3: CASSQDPAGASYGYTF; DNA: TGTGCCAGCAGCCAAGATCCCGCAGGGGCTAGTTATGGCTACACCTTC
V: TRBV7-2; size: -; D: -; J: TRBJ2-4; CDR3: CASSFILRGEQYF; DNA: TGTGCCAGCAGCTTTATACTGAGGGGGGAGCAGTACTTC
V: TRBV20-1; size: -; D: TRBD2; J: TRBJ2-7; CDR3: CSAFALAVSYEQYF; DNA: TGCAGTGCTTTTGCACTAGCGGTCTCCTACGAGCAGTACTTC
V: TRBV4-1; size: few; D: TRBD1; J: TRBJ1-6; CDR3: CASSSRTGKVDSPLHF; DNA: TGCGCCAGCAGCTCCCGGACAGGGAAAGTTGATTCACCCCTCCACTTT
V: TRBV10-2; size: -; D: -; J: TRBJ2-3; CDR3: CASSGGYTDTQYF; DNA: TGCGCAAGCAGTGGCGGATACACAGATACGCAGTATTTT
V: TRBV7-9; size: -; D: -; J: TRBJ2-2; CDR3: CASSFLQSITAGELFF; DNA: TGTGCCAGCAGCTTTTTACAGTCAATTACGGCCGGGGAGCTGTTTTTT
V: TRBV30; size: -; D: -; J: TRBJ1-2; CDR3: CAWSGRGGLYGYTF; DNA: TGTGCCTGGAGTGGGAGGGGCGGCCTCTATGGCTACACCTTC
V: TRBV6-5; size: -; D: TRBD1; J: TRBJ1-4; CDR3: CASSRTGRATNEKLFF; DNA: TGTGCCAGCAGTCGGACAGGGAGGGCAACTAATGAAAAACTGTTTTTT
V: TRBV25-1; size: -; D: -; J: TRBJ1-1; CDR3: CASSQIDAEAFF; DNA: TGTGCCAGCAGCCAGATCGACGCTGAAGCTTTCTTT
V: TRBV6-5; size: -; D: -; J: TRBJ1-6; CDR3: CASKGENYNSPLHF; DNA: TGTGCCAGCAAAGGGGAAAACTATAATTCACCCCTCCACTTT
V: TRBV7-6; size: few; D: -; J: TRBJ2-1; CDR3: CASRGWGSRSYNEQFF; DNA: TGTGCCAGCAGAGGGTGGGGCAGTCGCTCCTACAATGAGCAGTTCTTC
V: TRBV7-2; size: few; D: -; J: TRBJ1-3; CDR3: CASGPDILSGNTIYF; DNA: TGTGCCAGCGGACCGGACATCCTCTCTGGAAACACCATATATTTT
V: TRBV29-1; size: -; D: -; J: TRBJ1-1; CDR3: CSTQRGEDTEAFF; DNA: TGCAGCACCCAGCGGGGGGAAGACACTGAAGCTTTCTTT
V: TRBV3-1; size: -; D: -; J: TRBJ1-5; CDR3: CASSHAGYQPQHF; DNA: TGTGCCAGCAGCCATGCGGGATATCAGCCCCAGCATTTT
V: TRBV29-1; size: -; D: -; J: TRBJ2-7; CDR3: CSDRGLNNEQYF; DNA: TGCAGCGACCGGGGTTTAAACAATGAGCAGTACTTC
V: TRBV4-2; size: -; D: -; J: TRBJ1-2; CDR3: CASSQDPVGANYGYTF; DNA: TGTGCCAGCAGCCAAGATCCGGTTGGGGCTAACTATGGCTACACCTTC
V: TRBV5-5; size: -; D: -; J: TRBJ2-7; CDR3: CASSFGADPCEQYF; DNA: TGTGCCAGCAGCTTTGGGGCGGATCCCTGCGAGCAGTACTTC
V: TRBV2; size: -; D: -; J: TRBJ2-5; CDR3: CASSRRGQEQYF; DNA: TGTGCCAGCAGTCGACGGGGGCAAGAGCAGTACTTC
V: TRBV20-1; size: -; D: -; J: TRBJ1-1; CDR3: CSARVGVLAQREAFF; DNA: TGCAGTGCTAGAGTCGGAGTGCTGGCACAGCGTGAAGCTTTCTTT
V: TRBV12-3/TRBV12-4; size: -; D: TRBD2; J: TRBJ2-1; CDR3: CASSPGRGGEQFF; DNA: TGTGCCAGCAGTCCCGGCCGGGGAGGGGAGCAGTTCTTC
V: TRBV12-5; size: -; D: -; J: TRBJ2-7; CDR3: CASGLVSGNEQYF; DNA: TGTGCTAGTGGTTTGGTATCGGGTAATGAGCAGTACTTC
V: TRBV29-1; size: few; D: -; J: TRBJ1-1; CDR3: CSGGNRVANTEAFF; DNA: TGCAGCGGGGGAAACAGGGTAGCGAACACTGAAGCTTTCTTT
V: TRBV27; size: once; D: -; J: TRBJ2-4; CDR3: CASRPGGAAKNIQYF; DNA: TGTGCCAGCAGACCCGGGGGAGCAGCCAAAAACATTCAGTACTTC
V: TRBV10-3; size: -; D: TRBD2; J: TRBJ2-5; CDR3: CAIRLTSGEETQYF; DNA: TGTGCCATCAGGTTGACTAGCGGGGAAGAGACCCAGTACTTC
V: TRBV5-6; size: -; D: TRBD2; J: TRBJ2-4; CDR3: CASSRLAGEQYF; DNA: TGTGCCAGCAGCAGACTAGCTGGAGAGCAGTACTTC
V: TRBV9; size: few; D: -; J: TRBJ1-1; CDR3: CASSSRPGGTEAFF; DNA: TGTGCCAGCAGCTCAAGGCCAGGTGGCACTGAAGCTTTCTTT
V: TRBV29-1; size: few; D: -; J: TRBJ2-1; CDR3: CSVVRGRYNEQFF; DNA: TGCAGCGTTGTCAGGGGGAGGTACAATGAGCAGTTCTTC
V: TRBV11-2; size: -; D: -; J: TRBJ1-2; CDR3: CASRDTRDRYGYTF; DNA: TGTGCCAGCAGGGACACGAGGGACCGCTATGGCTACACCTTC
V: TRBV7-2; size: few; D: -; J: TRBJ2-1; CDR3: CASSRVPYNEQFF; DNA: TGTGCCAGCAGCAGGGTCCCCTACAATGAGCAGTTCTTC
V: TRBV27; size: few; D: -; J: TRBJ1-2; CDR3: CASSPDRIYGCTF; DNA: TGTGCCAGCAGTCCCGACAGGATATATGGCTGCACCTTC
V: TRBV29-1; size: -; D: -; J: TRBJ1-1; CDR3: CSVPPRGGYTEAFF; DNA: TGCAGCGTCCCACCCAGGGGAGGGTACACTGAAGCTTTCTTT
V: TRBV9; size: few; D: -; J: TRBJ2-7; CDR3: CASSVAGEAYEQYF; DNA: TGTGCCAGCAGCGTAGCTGGAGAAGCCTACGAGCAGTACTTC
V: TRBV4-2; size: few; D: -; J: TRBJ2-3; CDR3: CASSQEARRTDTQYF; DNA: TGTGCCAGCAGCCAAGAGGCGCGCCGCACAGATACGCAGTATTTT
V: TRBV7-2; size: -; D: -; J: TRBJ2-3; CDR3: CASSGPGHMTDTQYF; DNA: TGTGCCAGCAGCGGACCGGGACATATGACAGATACGCAGTATTTT
V: TRBV3-1; size: few; D: TRBD1; J: TRBJ2-7; CDR3: CASSPRDRVTYEQYF; DNA: TGTGCCAGCAGCCCCCGGGACAGGGTTACCTACGAGCAGTACTTC
V: TRBV29-1; size: few; D: -; J: TRBJ2-7; CDR3: CSVAASGSYEQYF; DNA: TGCAGCGTGGCGGCCTCAGGCTCCTACGAGCAGTACTTC
V: TRBV20-1; size: -; D: TRBD2; J: TRBJ2-7; CDR3: CSASSGTSREIDEQYF; DNA: TGCAGTGCTAGTTCGGGGACTAGCCGCGAGATCGACGAGCAGTACTTC
V: TRBV7-2; size: -; D: -; J: TRBJ2-3; CDR3: CASSRDWASTGTQYF; DNA: TGTGCCAGCAGTCGGGACTGGGCTAGCACAGGTACGCAGTATTTT
V: TRBV5-1; size: -; D: -; J: TRBJ2-5; CDR3: CASSWRWGPEETRYF; DNA: TGCGCCAGCAGCTGGAGATGGGGACCTGAAGAGACCCGGTACTTC
V: TRBV15; size: few; D: -; J: TRBJ2-3; CDR3: CATSKDWDTQYF; DNA: TGTGCCACCAGCAAAGATTGGGATACGCAGTATTTT
V: TRBV4-1; size: -; D: TRBD1; J: TRBJ2-7; CDR3: CASSQQGQAISYEQYF; DNA: TGCGCCAGCAGCCAACAAGGACAGGCGATCTCCTACGAGCAGTACTTC